A selection of T cell receptor beta chains follows, all from one sample in a study of T cell changes during pregnancy in multiple sclerosis. TCRdb's table, derived via immunoSEQ multiplex PCR, lists solely in-frame clones and lacks some. The data contain tens of thousands of clones, around 90% of them singletons. The starting material was CD4+ T cells from peripheral blood mononuclear cells, obtained in the second trimester of pregnancy. Receptors were obtained from a female donor in good health, enrolled as a control in a pregnancy study. The CDR3 runs from the conserved cysteine through the conserved F or W. D genes are given only for firm matches. Size is omitted from some rows. Given values are once, few, many or a class for expanded clones.

j_call	clone_size	d_call	v_call	cdr3_aa	cdr3_nt
TRBJ1-1	.	TRBD1	TRBV10-3	CAIRGQENTEAFF	TGTGCCATCAGGGGACAGGAGAACACTGAAGCTTTCTTT
TRBJ1-3	.	.	TRBV5-6	CASTGGNTIYF	TGTGCCAGCACGGGGGGAAACACCATATATTTT
TRBJ2-1	.	TRBD1	TRBV5-1	CASSLGVGTVVNEQFF	TGCGCCAGCAGCTTGGGGGTCGGGACAGTAGTCAATGAGCAGTTCTTC
TRBJ1-5	.	.	TRBV18	CASSPREGQGNQPQHF	TGTGCCAGCTCACCCCGGGAAGGGCAGGGCAATCAGCCCCAGCATTTT
TRBJ2-2	once	TRBD1	TRBV11-3	CASSPGTGGGTGELFF	TGTGCCAGCAGCCCTGGGACAGGGGGCGGCACCGGGGAGCTGTTTTTT
TRBJ2-5	.	TRBD1	TRBV28	CASSSDRGQETQYF	TGTGCCAGCAGTTCCGACAGGGGGCAAGAGACCCAGTACTTC
TRBJ2-5	.	TRBD1	TRBV15	CATSKRQGSWETQYF	TGTGCCACCAGCAAGCGACAGGGCTCGTGGGAGACCCAGTACTTC
TRBJ2-7	.	.	TRBV7-8	CASSPIPQSREQYF	TGTGCCAGCAGCCCGATTCCCCAATCTCGGGAGCAGTACTTC
TRBJ1-5	.	.	TRBV18	CASSPGLNQPQHF	TGTGCCAGCTCACCAGGGCTCAATCAGCCCCAGCATTTT
TRBJ1-1	once	.	TRBV30	CAWSGRVAAMNTEAFF	TGTGCCTGGAGTGGGAGGGTGGCGGCTATGAACACTGAAGCTTTCTTT
TRBJ1-1	.	.	TRBV6-5	CASSSLEKGVAFF	TGTGCCAGCAGTTCCTTGGAGAAGGGGGTAGCTTTCTTT
TRBJ1-6	once	TRBD1	TRBV30	CAWSVRWRDRVSNSPLHF	TGTGCCTGGAGTGTACGGTGGAGGGACAGGGTTTCTAATTCACCCCTCCACTTT
TRBJ1-1	once	.	TRBV6-1	CASKEGAGNPEAFF	TGTGCCAGCAAAGAAGGGGCGGGGAACCCTGAAGCTTTCTTT